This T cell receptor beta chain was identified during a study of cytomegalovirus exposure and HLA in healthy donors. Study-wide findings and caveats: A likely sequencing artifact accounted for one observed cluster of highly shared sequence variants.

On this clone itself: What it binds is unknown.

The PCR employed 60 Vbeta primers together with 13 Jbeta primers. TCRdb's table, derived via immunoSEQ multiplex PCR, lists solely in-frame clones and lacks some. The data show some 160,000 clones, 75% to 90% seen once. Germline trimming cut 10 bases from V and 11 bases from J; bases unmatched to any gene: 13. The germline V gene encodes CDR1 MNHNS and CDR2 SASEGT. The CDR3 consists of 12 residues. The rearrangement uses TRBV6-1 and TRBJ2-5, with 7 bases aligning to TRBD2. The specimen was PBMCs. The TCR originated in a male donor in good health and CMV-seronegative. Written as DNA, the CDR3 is TGTGCCACCAGCGGGACTAAATATGAGCAGTACTTC. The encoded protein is CATSGTKYEQYF.